A single sample gave rise to the 15 T cell receptor beta chains below, sequenced in a study of blood T cell repertoires in COVID-19. This table comes from immunoSEQ multiplex PCR, and its TCRdb copy is limited to in-frame clones, with some not included. The data contain 17,000 or so clones, about 80% of them singletons. Specimen: peripheral blood. The receptors here all came from a man aged 55 to 70 with active or convalescent COVID-19.

This chain joins TRBV2 and TRBJ1-5; 9 bases are shared with TRBD1. CDR1 is SNHLY and CDR2 is FYNNEI in the germline V gene. The CDR3 is made up of 13 amino acids. Trimming at V came to 8 bases and at J to 5 bases, leaving 4 bases not matched to a gene. The CDR3 coding sequence is TGTGCCAGCGGGACAGGGCCTTATCAGCCCCAGCATTTT. It codes for CASGTGPYQPQHF.

The chain couples TRBV5-1 to TRBJ1-6; D is ambiguous. Germline loops: CDR1 SGHRS, CDR2 YFSETQ. The CDR3 extends over 16 amino acids. The V gene lost 1 base and the J gene lost 6 bases, with 14 bases spanning the gap. CDR3 residues: CASSLNAGMVNSPLHF. The DNA of the CDR3 is TGCGCCAGCAGCTTGAATGCGGGGATGGTTAATTCACCCCTCCACTTT.

This clone was found a few times. The chain uses TRBV5-5 and TRBJ2-5, with D possibly matching TRBD2 (6 bases). The V gene's germline CDR1 is SGHKS and CDR2 YYEKEE (reference sequence). The CDR3 consists of 16 residues. The V and J ends lost 5 bases and 1 base respectively, with 18 bases between them. CDR3 amino acids: CASRFNTGTSQETQYF. In DNA form, the CDR3 reads TGTGCCAGCAGGTTTAATACCGGGACTTCCCAAGAGACCCAGTACTTC.

V usage is TRBV29-1 and J usage is TRBJ2-7, with 8 bases lining up with TRBD1. Trimming removed 3 bases from V and 6 bases from J; junction bases left unmatched: 10. This CDR3 has 14 amino acids. The V gene's germline CDR1 is SQVTM and CDR2 ANQGSEA. For the CDR3, the DNA is TGCAGCGTTGAGTTGAGAACCAGGGGGCGCGAGCAGTACTTC. Amino acids: CSVELRTRGREQYF.

This clone turned up a few times. V is TRBV29-1 and J is TRBJ1-1, with D maybe TRBD1 (6 bases). The CDR3 totals 13 residues. Per the germline V gene, CDR1 is SQVTM and CDR2 is ANQGSEA. Trimming removed 4 bases from V and 3 bases from J, with 12 bases in between. This CDR3 reads CSVGVNRDTEAFF. The CDR3 DNA is TGCAGCGTTGGGGTAAACAGGGACACTGAAGCTTTCTTT.

The rearrangement joins TRBV27 to TRBJ1-1, with D unclear. This CDR3 is built from 12 residues. CDR1 is MNHEY, CDR2 SMNVEV, per germline (reference sequence). V was clipped by 4 bases and J by 4 bases, with 7 bases between them. The CDR3 bases are TGTGCCAGCAGTTATCTGAGCACTGAAGCTTTCTTT. It is translated as CASSYLSTEAFF.

V gene TRBV20-1 combines with J gene TRBJ2-2, with 7 bases identical to TRBD2. CDR3 length: 11 residues. Germline CDR1 and CDR2: DFQATT and SNEGSKA (reference sequence). V dropped 3 bases and J dropped 15; count of bases not matched to a gene: 7. This CDR3 is CSASYGLDVFF. DNA of the CDR3: TGCAGTGCTAGTTATGGACTAGATGTGTTTTTT.

The chain carries TRBV5-1 and TRBJ1-3; D unresolved. CDR1 is SGHRS and CDR2 is YFSETQ in the germline V gene. V dropped 2 bases and J dropped 0 bases, with 12 bases sitting between them. The CDR3 loop spans 16 amino acids. The CDR3 is CASSLDLVFSGNTIYF. The CDR3 region has the DNA TGCGCCAGCAGCTTAGACTTAGTCTTCTCTGGAAACACCATATATTTT.

The chain is built from TRBV28 and TRBJ1-1; tentative D call: TRBD1 (6 bases). Germline V gives CDR1 MDHEN, CDR2 SYDVKM. This CDR3 has 15 amino acids. The germline V and J ends were trimmed by 3 bases and 8 bases, with 19 bases remaining between them. CDR3 in amino acids: CASSFVGRGRREAFF. CDR3 nucleotide sequence: TGTGCCAGCAGTTTCGTGGGCAGGGGTCGGAGGGAAGCTTTCTTT.

V usage is TRBV11-2 and J usage is TRBJ2-5; the D gene is possibly TRBD1 (7 bases). In germline, CDR1 is SGHAT, CDR2 FQNNGV. The V end was cut by 1 base, the J end by 2 bases, with 20 bases between. The CDR3 length is 18 residues. The DNA for the CDR3 is TGTGCCAGCAGCTTAGGTTCACAGGGGAGGCTATTACAAGAGACCCAGTACTTC. Encoded protein: CASSLGSQGRLLQETQYF.

The rearrangement joins TRBV7-9 to TRBJ1-2; D may be TRBD1 (6 bases). Germline V gives CDR1 SEHNR, CDR2 FQNEAQ (reference sequence). The V and J ends lost 5 bases and 7 bases respectively, with 14 bases between them. The CDR3 contains 13 residues. The CDR3 sequence: CASSRQVVAGYTF. CDR3 in DNA: TGTGCCAGCAGCCGACAGGTCGTGGCTGGCTACACCTTC.

The chain couples TRBV4-2 to TRBJ2-2; tentative D call: TRBD1 (5 bases). Germline V gene data show CDR1 as LGHNA and CDR2 as YNFKEQ. V was pared by 0 bases and J by 6 bases, with 14 bases between. The CDR3 is 16 amino acids. CDR3 amino acids: CASSQETSGMAGELFF. The CDR3 DNA follows: TGTGCCAGCAGCCAAGAGACTTCAGGGATGGCCGGGGAGCTGTTTTTT.

This clone has only one observation. The chain recombines TRBV5-1 with TRBJ2-1, with D possibly being TRBD1 (5 bases). The V gene lost 0 bases and the J gene lost 6 bases, with 7 bases spanning the gap. The germline V gene encodes CDR1 SGHRS and CDR2 YFSETQ. The CDR3 contains 13 residues. The CDR3 region has the DNA TGCGCCAGCAGCTTGGGACAGAGCAATGAGCAGTTCTTC. Protein product: CASSLGQSNEQFF.

V and J are TRBV19 and TRBJ1-4; 7 nucleotides line up with TRBD1. Trimming at V came to 5 bases and at J to 4 bases, leaving 7 bases not matched to a gene. Germline V gene data show CDR1 as LNHDA and CDR2 as SQIVND (reference sequence). The CDR3 contains 15 residues. DNA of the CDR3: TGTGCCAGTAGTTCACAGGGGCAGGGTAATGAAAAACTGTTTTTT. This gives the protein CASSSQGQGNEKLFF.

By share of the sample, this clone is medium-sized. J is TRBJ2-3 and V is TRBV2; 9 bases map to TRBD2. CDR3 length: 15 residues. CDR1 and CDR2 (germline): SNHLY, FYNNEI. With V trimmed by 3 bases and J by 5 bases, 6 bases remained unmatched. This CDR3 reads CASSEERGAGDTQYF. CDR3 nucleotides: TGTGCCAGCAGTGAGGAGCGGGGGGCGGGAGATACGCAGTATTTT.